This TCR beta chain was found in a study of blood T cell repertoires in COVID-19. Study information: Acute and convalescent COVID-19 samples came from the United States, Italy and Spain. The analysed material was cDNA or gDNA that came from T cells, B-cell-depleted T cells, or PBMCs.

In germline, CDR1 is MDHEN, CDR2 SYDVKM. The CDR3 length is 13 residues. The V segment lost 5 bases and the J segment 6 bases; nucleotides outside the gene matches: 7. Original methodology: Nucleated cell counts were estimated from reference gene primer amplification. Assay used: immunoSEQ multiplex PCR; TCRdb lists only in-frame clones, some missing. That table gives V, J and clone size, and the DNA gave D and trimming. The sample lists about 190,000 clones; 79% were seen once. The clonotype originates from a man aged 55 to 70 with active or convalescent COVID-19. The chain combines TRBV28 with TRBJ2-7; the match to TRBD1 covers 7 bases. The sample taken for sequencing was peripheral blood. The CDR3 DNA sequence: TGTGCCAGCAGTCCCCGGAGGACAGGCGAGCAGTACTTC. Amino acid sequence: CASSPRRTGEQYF.